The 8 T cell receptor beta chains below were found in one sample sequenced in a study of T cell changes during pregnancy in multiple sclerosis. Assay: immunoSEQ multiplex PCR; the TCRdb copy retains only in-frame clones and omits some. The sample contains about 55,000 clones, less than 95% of which appear only once. The sample was CD8+ T cells from peripheral blood mononuclear cells, taken after pregnancy. These receptors originate from a female donor with multiple sclerosis, enrolled in a pregnancy study.

The chain couples TRBV15 to TRBJ1-5; 7 nucleotides align to TRBD1. The CDR3 runs 15 residues. Trimming removed 1 base from V and 7 bases from J; junction bases left unmatched: 7. The germline V gene has CDR1 LNHNV and CDR2 YYDKDF (reference sequence). The CDR3 sequence: CATSRGDRAGQPQHF. The CDR3, as DNA: TGTGCCACCAGCAGAGGAGACAGGGCAGGACAGCCCCAGCATTTT. The whole variable domain, remainder taken from reference TRBV15 and TRBJ1-5, is DAMVIQNPRYQVTQFGKPVTLSCSQTLNHNVMYWYQQKSSQAPKLLFHYYDKDFNNEADTPDNFQSRRPNTSFCFLDIRSPGLGDTAMYLCATSRGDRAGQPQHFGDGTRLSIL.

This clone appeared a single time. CDR3 loop: CASSLPETEAGGVNEQFF. The CDR3 coding sequence is TGTGCCAGCAGTTTACCCGAGACCGAAGCGGGAGGAGTAAATGAGCAGTTCTTC. The genes are TRBV27 and TRBJ2-1; 9 nucleotides line up with TRBD2. V trimming: 2 bases; J trimming: 7 bases; junction bases outside the gene matches: 15. The CDR3 is 18 amino acids. The germline CDR1 and CDR2 sequences are MNHEY and SMNVEV (reference sequence).

This chain connects TRBV25-1 to TRBJ2-2; 9 bases align to TRBD1. Looked up from germline, CDR1 is MGHDK and CDR2 is SYGVNS. V was pared by 3 bases and J by 3 bases, with 2 bases of the junction left unmatched. The CDR3 length is 15 residues. Here the CDR3 DNA reads TGTGCCAGCAGTGACCGGGACAGGGACACCGGGGAGCTGTTTTTT. This translates into CASSDRDRDTGELFF.

The CDR3 DNA reads TGTGCCAGTAGCCCACAGGGGCTGAACACTGAAGCTTTCTTT. Translated: CASSPQGLNTEAFF. The chain couples TRBV19 to TRBJ1-1, with 7 bases identical to TRBD1. The germline CDR1 and CDR2 sequences are LNHDA and SQIVND (reference sequence). The CDR3 runs to 14 residues. With 6 bases clipped from V and 0 bases from J, the junction kept 4 bases outside the gene matches. Full variable domain (remainder filled in from reference TRBV19 and TRBJ1-1): DGGITQSPKYLFRKEGQNVTLSCEQNLNHDAMYWYRQDPGQGLRLIYYSQIVNDFQKGDIAEGYSVSREKKESFPLTVTSAQKNPTAFYLCASSPQGLNTEAFFGQGTRLTVV.

The chain uses TRBV19 and TRBJ1-2; the D gene is possibly TRBD1 (5 bases). The CDR3 contains 12 residues. Germline V gene data show CDR1 as LNHDA and CDR2 as SQIVND (reference sequence). Trimming removed 5 bases from V and 9 bases from J, with 13 bases in between. CDR3 in DNA: TGTGCCAGTAGTTCCGGGGGAAATAGCTACACCTTC. Translating it yields CASSSGGNSYTF. The variable domain in full, with the rest retrieved from reference TRBV19 and TRBJ1-2, is DGGITQSPKYLFRKEGQNVTLSCEQNLNHDAMYWYRQDPGQGLRLIYYSQIVNDFQKGDIAEGYSVSREKKESFPLTVTSAQKNPTAFYLCASSSGGNSYTFGSGTRLTVV.

The chain combines TRBV11-2 with TRBJ2-1; D possibly corresponds to TRBD2 (5 bases). The germline V gene encodes CDR1 SGHAT and CDR2 FQNNGV. V lost 3 bases to trimming and J lost 6 bases, with 24 bases between them. The CDR3 has 18 residues. This CDR3 is CASSFMDLIARFGNEQFF. The CDR3 DNA is TGTGCCAGCAGCTTTATGGACCTAATAGCGAGATTTGGCAATGAGCAGTTCTTC.

In DNA form, the CDR3 reads TGTGCCAGCAGTATAACAGGGCCGAACACTGAAGCTTTCTTT. Residues: CASSITGPNTEAFF. The rearrangement joins TRBV27 to TRBJ1-1; the D gene is possibly TRBD1 (6 bases). Trimming shortened V by 5 bases and J by 1 base, and 11 bases separated the two germline ends. The length of the CDR3 is 14 residues. In germline, CDR1 is MNHEY, CDR2 SMNVEV (reference sequence).

The chain couples TRBV15 to TRBJ2-7; 7 bases match TRBD1. CDR1 is LNHNV and CDR2 is YYDKDF in the germline V gene (reference sequence). CDR3 length: 15 residues. The J segment lost 5 bases and the V segment lost 3 bases, leaving 10 bases of the junction unmatched. The CDR3 here is CATSSPPRGIHEQYF. The CDR3 nucleotides read TGTGCCACCAGCAGTCCTCCCAGGGGGATCCACGAGCAGTACTTC. The entire variable domain, with the rest obtained from reference TRBV15 and TRBJ2-7, is as follows: DAMVIQNPRYQVTQFGKPVTLSCSQTLNHNVMYWYQQKSSQAPKLLFHYYDKDFNNEADTPDNFQSRRPNTSFCFLDIRSPGLGDTAMYLCATSSPPRGIHEQYFGPGTRLTVT.